This record concerns one T cell receptor beta chain sequence. No antigen is known for it. No much larger clonotype is one base removed from it; base qualities were not supplied. Using the deep immunoSEQ assay, TCR CDR3 regions were amplified from genomic DNA by multiplex PCR. Extracted genomic DNA from each cell subset was distributed evenly across all wells of several immunoSEQ 96-well plates, and each plate was treated as a replicate. For sorted subsets, each replicate PCR was loaded with 200 ng genomic DNA, equivalent to roughly 30,000 T cell genomes. The purified libraries were quantified using a Qubit 3.0 fluorometer, sized with a Bioanalyzer 2100, and then quantified again using the KAPA Library Quantification kit. Every immunoSEQ 96-well plate was sequenced on a dedicated single-read 150-cycle Illumina NextSeq 550 flow cell. In the authors' own workflow: The immunoSEQ output contained only junctional sequences without quality scores, so filtering could not match that applied to full-length reads. To assign V/J genes and CDR3, sequences were annotated using PyIR, a Python wrapper for IgBLAST v1.9, with IMGT germline references. Any read was removed if the V/J assignment was weak (E-value above 1e-6), the CDR3 was missing, or the read contained stop codons, out-of-frame junctions, or ambiguous translated residues. V3J clonotypes were defined as sequences sharing an identical inferred V gene, J gene, and CDR3 amino acid sequence. Percentage overlap between repertoires was calculated by dividing the number of shared unique clonotypes by the size of the smaller repertoire. Richness of each repertoire was evaluated using RTK rarefaction, the Chao1 estimator, and Recon v2.1 estimates of unobserved clonotypes. OLGA was used to compute generation probabilities for all TCRbeta clonotypes that the gDNA method yielded from four donors. In its TCRdb copy, this immuneACCESS table keeps in-frame sequences only and misses some clones. Where compared with another copy, unresolved V genes explain less than half of these, and the others have no known cause. V and J calls and clone size are given by that table; D and trimming were obtained from the DNA. The sample table records some 500,000 clones; about 96% of these occur just once. About 0.064% of the sample rests with the top ten.

This sample was taken from a study of shared clonotypes between healthy human individuals (dated by TCRdb to about 2020). Some background on the complete study: The cohort included three men and a couple of women between 18 and 49 years of age. Per donor, three plates each were used for CD4 naive and CD4 memory, two for CD8 naive, and one for CD8 memory. Blood TCR repertoires of roughly five healthy adults were deeply sequenced to estimate repertoire size and the extent of clonotype sharing between individuals. To increase sequencing depth and limit assay-specific biases, different laboratories used diverse techniques to prepare libraries and sequence TCR repertoires. Each donor's leukapheresis produced roughly between about 0.8 and 10 billion PBMCs. What the work shows at the level of the full study, not this receptor alone: Sampling was limited to blood, and TCR repertoires in tissue likely differ from TCR repertoires in blood. When a few donors were compared, the shared fraction of clonotypes was roughly 4.8% for naive CD4, around 3.5% for naive CD8, about 2.5% for memory CD4, and under 0.5% for memory CD8. Rarefaction of sorted-subset datasets indicated incomplete sequencing despite the large sequencing depth. Higher generation probabilities were observed for clonotypes shared by all four sorted-subset donors than for non-shared clonotypes. Naive subsets generally had larger estimated clonotype richness than memory subsets did. Pairwise subsampling indicated that sequencing depth was expected to affect the degree of clonotype sharing among donors. The small number of donors limited the genetic and exposure-history diversity represented.

The donors were healthy, HIV-negative adults who had no recently reported acute infections or vaccinations. All donors were Caucasian adults living in Nashville, Tennessee, USA. CD4+ T cells were enriched by magnetic negative selection, after which naive cells were positively selected on CD45RA and the negative fraction was taken as the memory subset. Blood was collected by leukapheresis, and PBMCs were isolated by Ficoll-Histopaque density gradient centrifugation and then cryopreserved in liquid nitrogen vapor phase. Purity and quantity of every magnetically sorted T cell population were checked by analytical flow cytometry. Genomic DNA was isolated from each sorted fraction and quantified by UV absorbance on a Nanodrop 2000c. V lost 8 bases and J lost 2 bases, and the count of bases not matched to a germline gene is 5. The CDR3 numbers 14 residues from cysteine through phenylalanine. The sequence is cut down to CDR3 DNA, 42 bases in frame from base 1. Reading the germline V gene gives CDR1 MDHEN and CDR2 SYDVKM.

The sequence is built from TRBV28 and TRBJ2-7; the junction holds 11 bases that match TRBD2. The sample taken for sequencing was naive CD4+ T cells sorted from blood. Per the publication, the cell subset or site label means: CD45RA+ positively selected. The sequence derives from a woman aged 30 to 39 in good health. CDR3 protein: CASGTSGRTYEQYF. The DNA sequence is as follows: TGTGCCAGCGGTACTAGCGGGAGAACCTACGAGCAGTACTTC.